The 2 T cell receptor beta chains listed next were all sequenced from one sample in a study of CXCR3-negative and CXCR3-positive naive CD8 T cells. The method, 5' RACE with UMI labels, was used to prepare the TRB cDNA libraries. TCRdb reprocessed the 5' RACE reads, keeping one entry per CDR3 protein, no DNA. This table lists approximately 83,000 distinct CDR3 sequences. Sequenced input: naive CXCR3- CD8+ T cells from blood. This sample's subset: CD45RO-CCR7+CD27+CD95- naive CD8+ T cells lacking CXCR3 (TNR3-). Receptor source: a human donor in good health. Some clones in this sample may be carry-over from other donors' samples.

The chain combines TRBV12-3 or TRBV12-4 with TRBJ2-5; TCRdb returns TRBD1, unconfirmable since there is no DNA. The CDR3 length is 15 residues. The CDR3 loop is CASRPGQGYQETQYF.

V is TRBV7-9 and J is TRBJ2-7; the TCRdb D gene call, TRBD2, has no DNA to confirm it. Germline V gives CDR1 SEHNR, CDR2 FQNEAQ (reference sequence). CDR3 length: 14 residues. The CDR3 is CASRPASGRREQYF.